This T cell receptor beta chain was identified during a study of shared T cell receptors in the human thymus. Method: immunoSEQ multiplex PCR; TCRdb's copy keeps in-frame clones and lacks some. The table has hundreds of thousands of clones, more than 75% seen once; the top ten hold about 0.014%. Germline CDR1 MNHEY, CDR2 SVGAGI. V lost 4 bases and J lost 4; bases outside the gene matches: 6. There are 16 residues in the CDR3. This sample also appeared in a second study, on human thymus T cells. In that study: Donors were healthy Finnish babies undergoing corrective operations for congenital heart defects. Thymic samples were excised during corrective heart operations. V and J genes seemed to be used with bias in thymic and blood repertoires.

The clonotype originates from a boy in the first two years of life with a congenital heart defect. The gene calls are TRBV6-5 and TRBJ2-2, with 10 bases identical to TRBD2. The sequencing input was thymocytes. DNA of the CDR3: TGTGCCAGCAGTTTCCGACTAGCGGGTTGCACCGGGGAGCTGTTTTTT. Its translation: CASSFRLAGCTGELFF.